The 25 T cell receptor beta chains reported below all come from one sample, sequenced in a study of blood T cell repertoires in COVID-19. Sequenced by immunoSEQ multiplex PCR; TCRdb stores in-frame clones only, minus some. The repertoire holds fewer than 85,000 clones, with about four fifths as singletons. The material sequenced was peripheral blood. The receptor source for this set is a human donor in a cohort sampled during active COVID-19.

The chain joins TRBV5-8 to TRBJ2-7; 8 nucleotides line up with TRBD2. CDR3 size: 14 residues. Trimming cost V 4 bases and J 7 bases; bases outside gene matches: 10. From germline, CDR1 is SGHTS and CDR2 YDEGEE. CDR3 sequence reads: CASSLTGTRFEQYF. DNA for the CDR3: TGTGCCAGCAGCCTAACCGGGACTAGATTTGAGCAGTACTTC.

The chain combines TRBV27 with TRBJ2-7, with D possibly matching TRBD1 (5 bases). The CDR3 sequence is 15 residues long. Germline CDR1 is MNHEY and CDR2 is SMNVEV (reference sequence). The V end was cut by 8 bases, the J end by 1 base, with 18 bases between. CDR3 coding DNA: TGTGCCAGCGCAACCACCGAGGCAGGGTCCTACGAGCAGTACTTC. This encodes CASATTEAGSYEQYF.

The rearrangement uses TRBV6-2 or TRBV6-3 and TRBJ2-2; D remains unclear. Germline loops: CDR1 MNHEY, CDR2 SVGEGT. CDR3 length equals 15 residues. V lost 4 bases and J 3 bases, leaving 12 bases between the germline ends. The CDR3 region has the DNA TGTGCCAGCAGTTGGGCCCGACCTTACACCGGGGAGCTGTTTTTT. This gives the protein CASSWARPYTGELFF.

The V gene is TRBV28, the J gene TRBJ1-5; D gene ambiguous. The CDR3 contains 17 residues. Germline V lookup: CDR1 MDHEN, CDR2 SYDVKM. The V gene lost 4 bases and the J gene lost 3 bases, with 19 bases spanning the gap. The CDR3 DNA reads TGTGCCAGCAGTTCCGGCTCCGCAGCAGACTCCAATCAGCCCCAGCATTTT. Translation: CASSSGSAADSNQPQHF.

The chain has TRBV29-1 and TRBJ2-3; perhaps TRBD2 as D (5 bases). The V gene's germline CDR1 is SQVTM and CDR2 ANQGSEA. The CDR3 has 16 residues. Between the trimmed V and J ends, which lost 2 bases and 4 bases, there was a span of 19 bases. CDR3 in amino acids: CSVEFIAPGSPDTQYF. The DNA of the CDR3 is TGCAGCGTTGAATTCATAGCGCCGGGTTCCCCAGATACGCAGTATTTT.

The rearrangement links TRBV5-1 to TRBJ2-7; TRBD2 might be the D (6 bases). Germline V CDR1 and CDR2: SGHRS, YFSETQ. With 5 bases removed from V and 0 bases from J, the gap between germline ends came to 12 bases. The CDR3 is 14 amino acids. CDR3 DNA: TGCGCCAGCAGAGTGGGCGGGAACTCCTACGAGCAGTACTTC. This encodes CASRVGGNSYEQYF.

This chain joins TRBV5-6 and TRBJ2-7; 11 positions agree with TRBD1. The J segment lost 4 bases and the V segment lost 4 bases, leaving 7 bases of the junction unmatched. The germline CDR1 and CDR2 sequences are SGHDT and YYEEEE. The CDR3 is 15 amino acids. The CDR3 bases are TGTGCCAGCAGCCCAGGGACAGGGGGTTGGTACGAGCAGTACTTC. Translated: CASSPGTGGWYEQYF.

The DNA for the CDR3 is TGCGCCAGCAGCTTGTCCTTGGAGTACGAGCAGTACTTC. Residues: CASSLSLEYEQYF. This chain uses TRBV5-1 with TRBJ2-7; D uncertain. The CDR3 totals 13 residues. The germline V and J ends were trimmed by 1 base and 4 bases, with 9 bases remaining between them. Germline lookup yields CDR1 SGHRS and CDR2 YFSETQ.

The rearrangement joins TRBV28 to TRBJ2-7, with 9 bases aligning to TRBD1. The length of the CDR3 is 13 residues. Germline loops: CDR1 MDHEN, CDR2 SYDVKM. V gave up 8 bases and J gave up 7 bases; unmatched junction bases: 9. CDR3 residues: CASWAGQGREQYF. The CDR3 bases are TGTGCCAGCTGGGCGGGACAGGGAAGGGAGCAGTACTTC.

The chain employs TRBV3-1 (or the pseudogene TRBV3-2) and TRBJ2-1; TRBD1 agrees at 9 bases. The V gene end was trimmed by 4 bases and the J gene end by 8 bases; junction bases not matched to a gene: 15. Looked up from germline, CDR1 is LGHDT and CDR2 is YNNKEL (reference sequence). The CDR3 covers 17 residues. The CDR3 nucleotides read TGTGCCAGCAGCCGCCGGGGAGGACAGGGGCCCCGCGATGAGCAGTTCTTC. Its translation is CASSRRGGQGPRDEQFF.

The chain's CDR3 is CASSLSGRVDGTQPGEQYF. CDR3 DNA: TGTGCCAGCAGTTTATCGGGAAGGGTGGATGGGACACAACCCGGCGAGCAGTACTTC. The rearrangement joins TRBV27 to TRBJ2-7; D is perhaps TRBD1 (6 bases). V dropped 0 bases and J dropped 6 bases, with 27 bases sitting between them. This CDR3 comprises 19 residues. CDR1 is MNHEY and CDR2 is SMNVEV in the germline V gene (reference sequence).

This rearrangement joins TRBV12-3 or TRBV12-4 to TRBJ1-1, with D unresolved. V dropped 8 bases and J dropped 4 bases, with 14 bases sitting between them. The CDR3 contains 13 residues. CDR3 coding DNA: TGTGCCAGCGCCGGAAACGCGGGCACTGAAGCTTTCTTT. It yields the protein CASAGNAGTEAFF.

V usage is TRBV19 and J usage is TRBJ1-1; D unresolved. Trimming took off 5 bases at V and 7 bases at J, with 20 bases between the two ends. Germline V gives CDR1 LNHDA, CDR2 SQIVND (reference sequence). The CDR3 is made up of 15 amino acids. The CDR3 here is CASSLTGIISSEAFF. DNA for the CDR3: TGTGCCAGTAGTCTCACCGGGATAATTTCGAGTGAAGCTTTCTTT.

This chain connects TRBV30 to TRBJ2-7, with D perhaps TRBD2 (6 bases). V was trimmed by 1 base and J by 3 bases, leaving 19 bases between them. The CDR3 totals 16 residues. CDR1 GTSNPN and CDR2 SVGIG come from the germline V gene (reference sequence). In DNA form, the CDR3 reads TGTGCCTGGAGTGCCAAAGGCCGCACGGGGGTCTACGAGCAGTACTTC. It encodes CAWSAKGRTGVYEQYF.

This chain joins TRBV19 and TRBJ1-4, with no clear D. Germline V gene data show CDR1 as LNHDA and CDR2 as SQIVND (reference sequence). The CDR3 has 14 amino acids. Trimming took 8 bases from V and 0 from J, leaving 10 bases between them. In DNA, the CDR3 is TGTGCCAGTCAGGTGGTGGCAACTAATGAAAAACTGTTTTTT. Translating gives CASQVVATNEKLFF. Full variable domain (missing parts from reference TRBV19 and TRBJ1-4): DGGITQSPKYLFRKEGQNVTLSCEQNLNHDAMYWYRQDPGQGLRLIYYSQIVNDFQKGDIAEGYSVSREKKESFPLTVTSAQKNPTAFYLCASQVVATNEKLFFGSGTQLSVL.

The chain combines TRBV29-1 with TRBJ2-6; no definite D call. V shed 6 bases and J shed 2 bases, with 8 bases lying between them. The CDR3 runs to 13 residues. The V gene's germline CDR1 is SQVTM and CDR2 ANQGSEA. The CDR3 sequence: CSVAATGANVLTF. In DNA, the CDR3 is TGCAGCGTGGCGGCGACTGGGGCCAACGTCCTGACTTTC.

The chain uses TRBV19 and TRBJ1-5; possibly TRBD1 for D (5 bases). Germline assignment: CDR1 LNHDA and CDR2 SQIVND (reference sequence). The CDR3 totals 16 residues. The V gene lost 1 base and the J gene lost 0 bases, with 10 bases spanning the gap. In nucleotides, the CDR3 is TGTGCCAGTAGTATAGCAGGGCGGGGTAGCAATCAGCCCCAGCATTTT. Its protein product is CASSIAGRGSNQPQHF. The complete variable domain, with remaining parts taken from reference TRBV19 and TRBJ1-5, reads DGGITQSPKYLFRKEGQNVTLSCEQNLNHDAMYWYRQDPGQGLRLIYYSQIVNDFQKGDIAEGYSVSREKKESFPLTVTSAQKNPTAFYLCASSIAGRGSNQPQHFGDGTRLSIL.

The V and J genes are TRBV2 and TRBJ2-3; 10 bases line up with TRBD2. The CDR3 extends over 13 amino acids. CDR1 SNHLY and CDR2 FYNNEI come from the germline V gene. V lost 11 bases and J lost 6; bases outside the gene matches: 8. The CDR3 sequence: CAGSGGPTDTQYF. CDR3 in DNA: TGTGCCGGTAGCGGGGGGCCCACCGATACGCAGTATTTT.

V usage is TRBV18 and J usage is TRBJ2-1; the D gene is possibly TRBD1 (6 bases). The CDR3 runs 12 residues. From germline, CDR1 is KGHSH and CDR2 LQKENI. The V end was cut by 3 bases, the J end by 13 bases, with 13 bases between. The CDR3 spells CASSPPGTYQFF. CDR3 bases: TGTGCCAGCTCACCTCCCGGGACATACCAGTTCTTC.

The chain employs TRBV9 and TRBJ2-1, with D possibly being TRBD2 (6 bases). V lost 0 bases and J 7 bases, leaving 11 bases between the germline ends. Germline CDR1 reads SGDLS; CDR2 reads YYNGEE. The CDR3 is 14 residues long. The CDR3 DNA reads TGTGCCAGCAGCGTAGCTACGCGGGGTAATGAGCAGTTCTTC. Its protein is CASSVATRGNEQFF.

The chain combines TRBV18 with TRBJ1-3, with a possible D match to TRBD1 (5 bases). This CDR3 has 13 residues. V lost 6 bases, J lost 2 bases, and 8 bases lay in between. Per the germline V gene, CDR1 is KGHSH and CDR2 is LQKENI. CDR3 amino acids: CASSRQPGNTIYF. The CDR3 region has the DNA TGTGCCAGCTCCCGACAGCCTGGAAACACCATATATTTT.

The chain carries TRBV18 and TRBJ2-7, with 11 bases that match TRBD2. J gave up 6 bases and V 3 bases, and 4 bases lay outside the gene matches. This CDR3 is 14 amino acids long. The germline V gene encodes CDR1 KGHSH and CDR2 LQKENI. For the CDR3, the DNA is TGTGCCAGCTCACCTACTAGCGGGGGTGGCGAGCAGTACTTC. Encoded protein: CASSPTSGGGEQYF.

The chain links TRBV10-3 to TRBJ2-1; D may be TRBD1 (5 bases). CDR1 is ENHRY and CDR2 is SYGVKD in the germline V gene. The CDR3 totals 12 residues. Between the trimmed V and J ends, which lost 11 bases and 5 bases, there was a span of 13 bases. CDR3 DNA sequence: TGTGCCCCGAAGCAGGGCCACAATGAGCAGTTCTTC. Translating it yields CAPKQGHNEQFF.

This clone was found once. This sequence joins TRBV28 and TRBJ2-5; 8 bases line up with TRBD2. V was pared by 6 bases and J by 3 bases, with 6 bases of the junction left unmatched. The CDR3 covers 14 residues. Per the germline V gene, CDR1 is MDHEN and CDR2 is SYDVKM. In DNA form, the CDR3 reads TGTGCCAGCAGCCGCGGGGGGAGGGAAGAGACCCAGTACTTC. Amino acid sequence: CASSRGGREETQYF. The full variable domain, with the rest looked up from reference TRBV28 and TRBJ2-5, is DVKVTQSSRYLVKRTGEKVFLECVQDMDHENMFWYRQDPGLGLRLIYFSYDVKMKEKGDIPEGYSVSREKKERFSLILESASTNQTSMYLCASSRGGREETQYFGPGTRLLVL.

Only one count was recorded for this clone. The rearrangement joins TRBV18 to TRBJ2-3; 8 bases map to TRBD2. The CDR3 loop spans 19 amino acids. The germline V gene has CDR1 KGHSH and CDR2 LQKENI. V dropped 2 bases and J dropped 0; count of bases not matched to a gene: 13. As DNA, the CDR3 is TGTGCCAGCTCACCAGTCCGACAGCGGGGGACTTCTAGCACAGATACGCAGTATTTT. Translation: CASSPVRQRGTSSTDTQYF.